The 16 T cell receptor beta chains in this list originate from one sample, sequenced in a study of T cell responses to AZD1222 COVID-19 vaccine. Clones were sequenced by immunoSEQ multiplex PCR, and TCRdb holds only the in-frame ones, with some missing. Of under 85,000 clones detected, about 88% appear once; the ten largest clones hold about a tenth. Sequences were derived from peripheral blood, sampled on day 0 of AZD1222 vaccination. Receptors were obtained from an adult in good health.

The chain recombines TRBV18 with TRBJ1-1, with D perhaps TRBD1 (5 bases). Germline V gene lookup returns CDR1 KGHSH and CDR2 LQKENI. Trimming left V 3 bases short and J 7 bases short, with 15 bases between. The CDR3 spans 14 residues. This CDR3 is CASSPGGERGEAFF. Written as DNA, the CDR3 is TGTGCCAGCTCACCCGGGGGTGAGCGTGGTGAAGCTTTCTTT.

This clone was counted once. This rearrangement joins TRBV4-1 to TRBJ2-1; 14 bases fit TRBD2. The CDR3 runs to 19 residues. Germline values: CDR1 MGHRA, CDR2 YSYEKL. Trimming took 2 bases from V and 2 from J; bases not matched to a gene: 8. The CDR3: CASSQQPGLAGAPYNEQFF. CDR3 DNA sequence: TGCGCCAGCAGCCAACAACCGGGACTAGCGGGGGCACCCTACAATGAGCAGTTCTTC.

V gene TRBV24-1 combines with J gene TRBJ2-1, with a tentative D call TRBD2 (6 bases). V gave up 6 bases and J gave up 5 bases, with 16 bases separating them. Germline CDR1 reads KGHDR; CDR2 reads SFDVKD. CDR3 length: 15 amino acids. The CDR3, as DNA: TGTGCCACCAGTTCCGCCGGGACTGGAAACAATGAGCAGTTCTTC. Translating gives CATSSAGTGNNEQFF.

V is TRBV6-1 and J is TRBJ1-2; D remains ambiguous. V lost 2 bases and J lost 4, with 11 bases in between. This CDR3 has 14 residues. Germline-derived CDR1 and CDR2 are MNHNS and SASEGT. CDR3 loop: CASSERSGRYGYTF. CDR3 in DNA: TGTGCCAGCAGTGAAAGGTCAGGCCGCTATGGCTACACCTTC.

The chain combines TRBV5-1 with TRBJ2-3; 7 bases are a match to TRBD1. CDR3 length: 15 residues. The V and J ends lost 3 bases and 4 bases, in that order; junction bases with no gene match: 8. CDR1 is SGHRS and CDR2 is YFSETQ in the germline V gene. DNA of the CDR3: TGCGCCAGCAGCTCTACAGGGGTGTCAGCAGATACGCAGTATTTT. Amino acid sequence: CASSSTGVSADTQYF. The full variable domain, completed using reference TRBV5-1 and TRBJ2-3, is KAGVTQTPRYLIKTRGQQVTLSCSPISGHRSVSWYQQTPGQGLQFLFEYFSETQRNKGNFPGRFSGRQFSNSRSEMNVSTLELGDSALYLCASSSTGVSADTQYFGPGTRLTVL.

The J gene is TRBJ2-2, the V gene TRBV19, with 8 bases matching TRBD1. This CDR3 is built from 15 residues. Germline V CDR1 and CDR2: LNHDA, SQIVND (reference sequence). Germline trimming cut 7 bases from V and 0 bases from J; bases unmatched to any gene: 4. In DNA form, the CDR3 reads TGTGCCAGTAAGCAACAGGGGGCGAACACCGGGGAGCTGTTTTTT. This translates into CASKQQGANTGELFF.

V gene TRBV19 combines with J gene TRBJ1-2, with D unclear. Trimming pared 3 bases from V and 3 bases from J, leaving 11 bases between. The length of the CDR3 is 14 residues. The V gene's germline CDR1 is LNHDA and CDR2 SQIVND (reference sequence). For the CDR3, the DNA is TGTGCCAGTAGTATCCAAGACAAGGACTATGGCTACACCTTC. Translating gives CASSIQDKDYGYTF.

The chain is built from TRBV25-1 and TRBJ2-7, with 10 bases that match TRBD1. The germline gives CDR1 MGHDK, CDR2 SYGVNS. This CDR3 has 17 amino acids. Unmatched junction bases numbered 14, after V lost 5 bases and J lost 4 bases. The CDR3 protein is CASSSGTGDPLKYEQYV. CDR3 coding DNA: TGTGCCAGCAGTTCCGGGACAGGGGATCCCCTTAAATACGAGCAGTACGTC.

This clone was seen only once. The chain is built from TRBV7-9 and TRBJ1-5; maybe TRBD1 (5 bases). Per the germline V gene, CDR1 is SEHNR and CDR2 is FQNEAQ (reference sequence). V lost 0 bases and J lost 1, with 10 bases in between. The CDR3 totals 16 residues. Here the CDR3 reads CASSLAQGASNQPQHF. In DNA form, the CDR3 reads TGTGCCAGCAGCTTAGCGCAAGGGGCCAGCAATCAGCCCCAGCATTTT.

This chain joins TRBV7-2 and TRBJ1-6; D remains ambiguous. CDR1 is SGHTA and CDR2 is FQGNSA in the germline V gene. The length of the CDR3 is 15 residues. V was clipped by 0 bases and J by 8 bases, with 11 bases between them. In nucleotides, the CDR3 is TGTGCCAGCAGCTTAGCGCCGGGTTCTTATTCACCCCTCCACTTT. It yields the protein CASSLAPGSYSPLHF.

The V and J genes are TRBV12-3 or TRBV12-4 and TRBJ1-2; D gene uncertain. This CDR3 comprises 12 residues. The V gene lost 5 bases and the J gene lost 8 bases, with 12 bases spanning the gap. The CDR3 region has the DNA TGTGCCAGCAGTCCTGGGATCGGGGGCTACACCTTC. It is translated as CASSPGIGGYTF.

The gene calls are TRBV30 and TRBJ1-4; the match to TRBD1 covers 10 bases. Germline CDR1 and CDR2: GTSNPN and SVGIG (reference sequence). V shed 3 bases, J shed 8 bases, and the junction held 21 bases outside the gene matches. The CDR3 runs to 19 residues. DNA of the CDR3: TGTGCCTGGAGCGGACTACGGGACAGGGGTTTTAGAGCGGAGGAAAAACTGTTTTTT. The encoded protein is CAWSGLRDRGFRAEEKLFF.

The CDR3 region has the DNA TGTGCCAGCTCACCGGTCAAAACGAACACTGAAGCTTTCTTT. Encoded protein: CASSPVKTNTEAFF. The rearrangement links TRBV18 to TRBJ1-1, with D unresolved. Trimming took 3 bases from V and 1 from J, leaving 9 bases between them. CDR1 and CDR2 (germline): KGHSH, LQKENI. This CDR3 is 14 amino acids long.

The rearrangement uses TRBV9 and TRBJ2-3; 9 nucleotides line up with TRBD2. V dropped 4 bases and J dropped 1; count of bases not matched to a gene: 16. The CDR3 has 19 amino acids. Germline assignment: CDR1 SGDLS and CDR2 YYNGEE. CDR3 amino acids: CASSSSAAGGFQGTDTQYF. CDR3 DNA: TGTGCCAGCAGCTCCTCCGCAGCGGGAGGTTTTCAGGGCACAGATACGCAGTATTTT.

The chain combines TRBV11-3 with TRBJ2-2; D is unresolved. This CDR3 is built from 14 residues. CDR1 is SGHNT, CDR2 YENEEA, per germline. V lost 2 bases to trimming and J lost 2 bases, with 6 bases between them. The CDR3 region is CASSLSPNTGELFF. CDR3 nucleotide sequence: TGTGCCAGCAGCTTATCACCAAACACCGGGGAGCTGTTTTTT.

This sequence joins TRBV11-2 and TRBJ2-5; D call uncertain. The CDR3 covers 12 residues. Germline V gene sequence: CDR1 SGHAT, CDR2 FQNNGV. The V end was cut by 5 bases, the J end by 4 bases, with 8 bases between. CDR3 sequence (DNA): TGTGCCAGCAGCCGATGGGTAGAGACCCAGTACTTC. The encoded protein is CASSRWVETQYF.